This T cell receptor (beta chain) was recovered during a study of shared clonotypes between healthy human individuals. General study findings and limits: All-four-donor shared clonotypes had higher generation probabilities than non-shared clonotypes did.

The deep-level immunoSEQ assay was used. Genomic DNA per cell subset filled all wells of several immunoSEQ plates. Using immunoSEQ multiplex PCR, the repertoire was profiled, and TCRdb retains in-frame clones only, with some absent. The sample contains around 940,000 clones, approximately 76% of which appear only once. Notes on this clone: Its specificity is unknown.

Losses at the gene ends were 0 bases for V and 6 bases for J; bases not matched to a gene: 6. CDR1 and CDR2 (germline): SGHDT, YYEEEE. CDR3 length: 15 amino acids. This chain uses TRBV5-6 with TRBJ2-1; TRBD1 agrees at 7 bases. Material for sequencing was memory CD4+ T cells sorted from blood. The subset denotes: CD45RA-negative fraction. The receptor was isolated from a young man in good health. CDR3 DNA: TGTGCCAGCAGCTTGGTGGGACAGCATATCAATGAGCAGTTCTTC. This encodes CASSLVGQHINEQFF.